This entry lists 25 T cell receptor beta chains sequenced from one sample in a study of T cell repertoires and HLA-DP antigens. Antigens for these TCRs are unknown. The protocol was immunoSEQ multiplex PCR, while the TCRdb copy is restricted to in-frame clones and leaves out a portion. The table records about 73,000 clones, around 77% of them present only once. Sequencing was done on a sample of CD4+ T cells from PBMCs. The origin of the receptors is a man aged 55 to 69 in good health and CMV-seronegative.

The genes are TRBV19 and TRBJ1-3; 8 nucleotides line up with TRBD1. The CDR3 extends over 17 amino acids. The V segment lost 3 bases and the J segment 4 bases; nucleotides outside the gene matches: 11. Germline CDR1 is LNHDA and CDR2 is SQIVND (reference sequence). Here the CDR3 DNA reads TGTGCCAGTAGTATCCGCCGAGGGCAGGGGGCAGGAAACACCATATATTTT. As protein: CASSIRRGQGAGNTIYF.

The chain combines TRBV5-1 with TRBJ1-3, with D perhaps matching TRBD1 (5 bases). V was cut by 4 bases and J by 0 bases, with 14 bases left in between. The germline gives CDR1 SGHRS, CDR2 YFSETQ. The CDR3 runs 16 residues. The CDR3 nucleotides read TGCGCCAGCAGCGGAACGGGACGGACCTCTGGAAACACCATATATTTT. This translates into CASSGTGRTSGNTIYF.

This clone appeared once. The chain carries TRBV6-1 and TRBJ2-2, with TRBD2 matching 8 bases. V lost 7 bases and J lost 6; bases outside the gene matches: 4. The CDR3 has 13 residues. In germline, CDR1 is MNHNS, CDR2 SASEGT. CDR3 sequence reads: CASTGREAGELFF. The CDR3 DNA reads as TGTGCCAGCACTGGGCGGGAGGCCGGGGAGCTGTTTTTT.

The gene calls are TRBV5-6 and TRBJ2-1; 7 nucleotides match TRBD2. This CDR3 spans 16 amino acids. Trimming removed 0 bases from V and 5 bases from J; junction bases left unmatched: 8. Germline lookup yields CDR1 SGHDT and CDR2 YYEEEE. As DNA, the CDR3 is TGTGCCAGCAGCTTGGGGAGCGGGGAGTCGAACAATGAGCAGTTCTTC. Translating gives CASSLGSGESNNEQFF. Full variable domain (outside the CDR3, taken from reference TRBV5-6 and TRBJ2-1): DAGVTQSPTHLIKTRGQQVTLRCSPKSGHDTVSWYQQALGQGPQFIFQYYEEEERQRGNFPDRFSGHQFPNYSSELNVNALLLGDSALYLCASSLGSGESNNEQFFGPGTRLTVL.

The chain has TRBV11-2 and TRBJ2-7; D call uncertain. Trimming shortened V by 5 bases and J by 2 bases, and 10 bases separated the two germline ends. Germline loops: CDR1 SGHAT, CDR2 FQNNGV. This CDR3 comprises 13 residues. The CDR3 sequence: CASSPLWTYEQYF. CDR3 DNA sequence: TGTGCCAGCAGCCCCCTTTGGACCTACGAGCAGTACTTC.

J is TRBJ2-5 and V is TRBV5-1; 7 bases match TRBD1. CDR1 SGHRS and CDR2 YFSETQ come from the germline V gene. The CDR3 covers 15 residues. V was clipped by 7 bases and J by 5 bases; unmatched bases: 14. CDR3 amino acids: CASQLDLGQTETQYF. CDR3 bases: TGCGCCAGCCAGCTTGATCTGGGACAGACGGAGACCCAGTACTTC.

The CDR3 DNA sequence: TGTGCCAGCAGCTGGGGGGCAGAAGAGACCCAGTACTTC. As protein: CASSWGAEETQYF. The chain combines TRBV5-5 with TRBJ2-5; D is tentatively TRBD1 or TRBD2 (6 bases each). The ends were cut back, 3 bases at V and 3 bases at J, with 9 bases in the middle. This CDR3 has 13 residues. In germline, CDR1 is SGHKS, CDR2 YYEKEE (reference sequence).

The V call is TRBV6-1, the J call TRBJ2-2; D not resolved. Germline CDR1 and CDR2: MNHNS and SASEGT. There are 13 residues in the CDR3. The V end was cut by 1 base, the J end by 9 bases, with 9 bases between. CDR3 residues: CASSEEAARELFF. The CDR3 DNA is TGTGCCAGCAGTGAAGAGGCAGCAAGGGAGCTGTTTTTT.

The chain couples TRBV19 to TRBJ1-6; D uncertain. With 3 bases removed from V and 5 bases from J, the gap between germline ends came to 8 bases. This CDR3 is 14 amino acids long. Germline CDR1 is LNHDA and CDR2 is SQIVND (reference sequence). This chain's CDR3 is CASSMLQNNSPLHF. The DNA for the CDR3 is TGTGCCAGTAGTATGTTACAGAATAATTCACCCCTCCACTTT.

This clone came up a few times. J is TRBJ1-6 and V is TRBV11-3; D unresolved. The CDR3 totals 13 residues. Germline lookup yields CDR1 SGHNT and CDR2 YENEEA. The V end lost 5 bases, the J end lost 7 bases, and 9 bases lay between the germline ends. The CDR3 coding sequence is TGTGCCAGCAGCGTGAATTCGAATTCACCCCTCCACTTT. Translating gives CASSVNSNSPLHF. Using reference TRBV11-3 and TRBJ1-6 for the parts outside the CDR3, the full variable domain is EAGVVQSPRYKIIEKKQPVAFWCNPISGHNTLYWYLQNLGQGPELLIRYENEEAVDDSQLPKDRFSAERLKGVDSTLKIQPAELGDSAVYLCASSVNSNSPLHFGNGTRLTVT.

The chain combines TRBV7-2 with TRBJ1-1; 9 positions match TRBD1. Germline V gene lookup returns CDR1 SGHTA and CDR2 FQGNSA. The CDR3 is 17 residues long. V gave up 6 bases and J gave up 1 base; unmatched junction bases: 12. CDR3 region: CASRFIPGQGGNTEAFF. Here the CDR3 DNA reads TGTGCCAGCAGATTCATTCCGGGACAGGGCGGGAACACTGAAGCTTTCTTT.

This clone was seen repeatedly, ten times or more. This rearrangement joins TRBV4-1 to TRBJ1-5; no definite D call. The V end lost 1 base, the J end lost 5 bases, and 12 bases lay between the germline ends. The CDR3 is made up of 15 amino acids. Looked up from germline, CDR1 is MGHRA and CDR2 is YSYEKL. CDR3 sequence reads: CASSQVNTLYQPQHF. The CDR3 bases are TGCGCCAGCAGCCAAGTCAACACCCTTTATCAGCCCCAGCATTTT.

The chain couples TRBV12-5 to TRBJ2-3, with 12 nucleotides matching TRBD1. Trimming took 6 bases from V and 4 from J; bases not matched to a gene: 8. CDR1 and CDR2 (germline): LGHNT, FRNRAP. The length of the CDR3 is 16 residues. Here the CDR3 reads CASGSGTGGWSDTQYF. The CDR3 DNA is TGTGCTAGTGGCTCCGGGACAGGGGGCTGGTCAGATACGCAGTATTTT.

V gene TRBV27 combines with J gene TRBJ2-3; the D call may be TRBD1 or TRBD2 (5 bases each). This CDR3 contains 15 residues. V dropped 4 bases and J dropped 1 base, with 12 bases sitting between them. The germline gives CDR1 MNHEY, CDR2 SMNVEV (reference sequence). CDR3 DNA sequence: TGTGCCAGCAGTTCCCGGGGCGGGCGCACAGATACGCAGTATTTT. Its translation: CASSSRGGRTDTQYF.

The chain carries TRBV7-2 and TRBJ2-1; D remains unclear. Trimming left V 1 base short and J 0 bases short, with 13 bases between. The CDR3 runs 17 residues. Germline values: CDR1 SGHTA, CDR2 FQGNSA. CDR3 sequence: CASSLVLTSSSYNEQFF. As DNA, the CDR3 is TGTGCCAGCAGCTTAGTTTTGACATCGAGCTCCTACAATGAGCAGTTCTTC. Full variable domain (outside the CDR3, taken from reference TRBV7-2 and TRBJ2-1): GAGVSQSPSNKVTEKGKDVELRCDPISGHTALYWYRQSLGQGLEFLIYFQGNSAPDKSGLPSDRFSAERTGGSVSTLTIQRTQQEDSAVYLCASSLVLTSSSYNEQFFGPGTRLTVL.

V and J are TRBV18 and TRBJ2-1, with TRBD2 matching over 8 bases. The CDR3 sequence is 15 residues long. Trimming removed 5 bases from V and 7 bases from J; junction bases left unmatched: 10. The germline V gene encodes CDR1 KGHSH and CDR2 LQKENI. The CDR3 protein is CASSSWTSSQNEQFF. CDR3 sequence (DNA): TGTGCCAGCTCATCATGGACTAGCAGTCAGAATGAGCAGTTCTTC.

The chain joins TRBV10-3 to TRBJ2-7, with a tentative D call TRBD2 (5 bases). Between the trimmed V and J ends, which lost 2 bases and 3 bases, there was a span of 8 bases. Germline V gene sequence: CDR1 ENHRY, CDR2 SYGVKD. The CDR3 is 13 residues long. CDR3 sequence reads: CAISERDRYEQYF. The CDR3 DNA reads as TGTGCCATCAGTGAGCGGGATCGCTACGAGCAGTACTTC.

The chain combines TRBV5-4 with TRBJ2-7; no definite D call. Trimming shortened V by 4 bases and J by 2 bases, and 13 bases separated the two germline ends. The V gene's germline CDR1 is SGHNT and CDR2 YYREEE (reference sequence). The CDR3 is 14 amino acids. The CDR3 here is CASSPLGRTYEQYV. DNA for the CDR3: TGTGCCAGCAGCCCCCTTGGCCGAACCTACGAGCAGTACGTC.

The chain combines TRBV18 with TRBJ2-3; 10 bases agree with TRBD2. From germline, CDR1 is KGHSH and CDR2 LQKENI. After removal of 6 bases from V and 6 bases from J, the junction contained 9 bases not matched to a gene. The CDR3 extends over 15 amino acids. The CDR3 nucleotides are TGTGCCAGCTCGTCCGGACTAGCGGCTTCGGATACGCAGTATTTT. This encodes CASSSGLAASDTQYF.

The chain is built from TRBV29-1 and TRBJ1-6, with 8 bases lining up with TRBD1. Germline-derived CDR1 and CDR2 are SQVTM and ANQGSEA. J was trimmed by 15 bases and V by 0 bases; bases with no gene match: 7. The CDR3 length is 13 residues. This CDR3 is CSVEDYAGGDLHF. CDR3 nucleotides: TGCAGCGTTGAAGATTACGCAGGGGGCGACCTCCACTTT.

The chain joins TRBV4-1 to TRBJ2-6; D is undetermined. Germline V gene data show CDR1 as MGHRA and CDR2 as YSYEKL. Trimming cost V 0 bases and J 0 bases, with 12 bases left between them. There are 18 residues in the CDR3. The CDR3 spells CASSQDRARTSGANVLTF. CDR3 bases: TGCGCCAGCAGCCAAGATCGGGCCAGGACCTCTGGGGCCAACGTCCTGACTTTC.

The chain uses TRBV2 and TRBJ2-2, with unresolved D. Looked up from germline, CDR1 is SNHLY and CDR2 is FYNNEI. Trimming cost V 8 bases and J 1 base, with 8 bases left between them. The CDR3 has 13 residues. The CDR3 sequence is CASLPRNTGELFF. Here the CDR3 DNA reads TGTGCCAGCCTACCCAGGAACACCGGGGAGCTGTTTTTT.

This clone was observed a single time. The chain joins TRBV5-6 to TRBJ2-3; D assignment may be TRBD1 or TRBD2 (6 bases each). The germline V gene has CDR1 SGHDT and CDR2 YYEEEE. Trimming left V 1 base short and J 2 bases short, with 17 bases between. This CDR3 is 17 amino acids long. CDR3 protein: CASSLYFGGRVTDTQYF. The CDR3 bases are TGTGCCAGCAGCTTGTATTTTGGGGGGCGCGTCACAGATACGCAGTATTTT.

The chain combines TRBV5-1 with TRBJ1-2; 9 positions agree with TRBD1. Germline values: CDR1 SGHRS, CDR2 YFSETQ. Losses at the gene ends were 0 bases for V and 4 bases for J; bases not matched to a gene: 13. This CDR3 has 18 residues. CDR3 loop: CASSLVPDRGRWSYGYTF. Written as DNA, the CDR3 is TGCGCCAGCAGCTTGGTTCCGGACAGGGGAAGATGGTCCTATGGCTACACCTTC.

The gene calls are TRBV19 and TRBJ1-1; 10 bases agree with TRBD1. With 5 bases clipped from V and 4 bases from J, the junction kept 7 bases outside the gene matches. This CDR3 is built from 15 residues. Germline V gives CDR1 LNHDA, CDR2 SQIVND (reference sequence). The CDR3 nucleotides read TGTGCCAGTAGTCCGGGACAGGGGATTGGCACTGAAGCTTTCTTT. Residues: CASSPGQGIGTEAFF.